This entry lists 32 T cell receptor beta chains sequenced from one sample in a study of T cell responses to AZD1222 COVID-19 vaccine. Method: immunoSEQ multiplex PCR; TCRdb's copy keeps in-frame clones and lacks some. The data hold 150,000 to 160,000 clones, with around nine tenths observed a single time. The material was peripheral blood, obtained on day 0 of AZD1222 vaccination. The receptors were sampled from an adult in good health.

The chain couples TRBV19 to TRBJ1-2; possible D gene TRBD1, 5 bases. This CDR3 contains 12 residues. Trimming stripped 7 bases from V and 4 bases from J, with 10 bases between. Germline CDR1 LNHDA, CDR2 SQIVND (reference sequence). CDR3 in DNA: TGTGCCAGTACCGGGGGACCCTATGGCTACACCTTC. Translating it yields CASTGGPYGYTF.

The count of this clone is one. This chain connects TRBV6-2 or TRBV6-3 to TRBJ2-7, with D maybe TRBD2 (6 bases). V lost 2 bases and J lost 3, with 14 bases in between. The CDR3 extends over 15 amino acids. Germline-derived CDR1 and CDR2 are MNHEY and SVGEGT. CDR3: CASSYAGTDIYEQYF. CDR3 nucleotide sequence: TGTGCCAGCAGTTACGCCGGGACTGATATCTACGAGCAGTACTTC.

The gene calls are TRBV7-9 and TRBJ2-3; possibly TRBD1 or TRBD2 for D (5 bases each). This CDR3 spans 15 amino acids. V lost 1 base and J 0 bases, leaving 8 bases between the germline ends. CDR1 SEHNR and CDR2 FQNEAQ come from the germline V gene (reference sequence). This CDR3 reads CASSLDGGSTDTQYF. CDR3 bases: TGTGCCAGCAGCTTAGATGGGGGAAGCACAGATACGCAGTATTTT. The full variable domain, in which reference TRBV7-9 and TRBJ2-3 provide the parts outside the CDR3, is DTGVSQNPRHKITKRGQNVTFRCDPISEHNRLYWYRQTLGQGPEFLTYFQNEAQLEKSRLLSDRFSAERPKGSFSTLEIQRTEQGDSAMYLCASSLDGGSTDTQYFGPGTRLTVL.

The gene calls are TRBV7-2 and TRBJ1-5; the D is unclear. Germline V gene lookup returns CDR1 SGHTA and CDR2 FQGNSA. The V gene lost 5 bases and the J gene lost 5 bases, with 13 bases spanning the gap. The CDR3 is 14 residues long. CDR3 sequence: CASSADWAYQPQHF. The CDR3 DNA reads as TGTGCCAGCAGCGCCGATTGGGCGTATCAGCCCCAGCATTTT. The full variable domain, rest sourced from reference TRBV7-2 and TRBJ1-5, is GAGVSQSPSNKVTEKGKDVELRCDPISGHTALYWYRQSLGQGLEFLIYFQGNSAPDKSGLPSDRFSAERTGGSVSTLTIQRTQQEDSAVYLCASSADWAYQPQHFGDGTRLSIL.

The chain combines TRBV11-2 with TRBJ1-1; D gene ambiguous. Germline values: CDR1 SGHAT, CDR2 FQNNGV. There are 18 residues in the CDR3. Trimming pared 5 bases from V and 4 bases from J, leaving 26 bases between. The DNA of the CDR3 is TGTGCCAGCAGCCCAGACGGTCCCCCTTCGGCCAGGCGCACTGAAGCTTTCTTT. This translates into CASSPDGPPSARRTEAFF.

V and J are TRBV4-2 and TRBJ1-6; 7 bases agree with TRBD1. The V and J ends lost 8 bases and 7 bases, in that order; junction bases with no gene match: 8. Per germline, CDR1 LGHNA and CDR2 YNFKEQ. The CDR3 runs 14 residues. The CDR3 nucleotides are TGTGCCAGCGCAGGGGGGACCGTAAATTCACCCCTCCACTTT. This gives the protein CASAGGTVNSPLHF.

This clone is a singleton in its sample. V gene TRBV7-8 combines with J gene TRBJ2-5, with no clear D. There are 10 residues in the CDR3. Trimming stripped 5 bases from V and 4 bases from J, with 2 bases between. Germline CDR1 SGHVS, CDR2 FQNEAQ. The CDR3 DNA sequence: TGTGCCAGCAGCCGAGAGACCCAGTACTTC. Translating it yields CASSRETQYF.

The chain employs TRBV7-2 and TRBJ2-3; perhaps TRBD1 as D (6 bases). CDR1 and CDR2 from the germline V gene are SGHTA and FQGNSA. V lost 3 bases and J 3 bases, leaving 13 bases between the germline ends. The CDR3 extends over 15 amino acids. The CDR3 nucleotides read TGTGCCAGCAGCTTTAGCTCGAGGGGGACAGATACGCAGTATTTT. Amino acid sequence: CASSFSSRGTDTQYF.

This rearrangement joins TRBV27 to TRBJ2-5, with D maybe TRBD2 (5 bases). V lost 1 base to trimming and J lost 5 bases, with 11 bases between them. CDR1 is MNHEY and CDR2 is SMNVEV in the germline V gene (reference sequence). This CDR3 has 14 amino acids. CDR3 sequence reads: CASSLFGEKETQYF. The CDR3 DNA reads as TGTGCCAGCAGTTTATTTGGGGAGAAGGAGACCCAGTACTTC.

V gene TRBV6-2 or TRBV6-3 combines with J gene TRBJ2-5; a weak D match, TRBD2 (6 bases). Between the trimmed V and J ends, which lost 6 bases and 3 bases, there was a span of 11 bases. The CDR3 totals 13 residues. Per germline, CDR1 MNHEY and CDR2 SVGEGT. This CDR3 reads CASSALAEETQYF. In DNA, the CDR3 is TGTGCCAGCAGCGCGTTAGCGGAAGAGACCCAGTACTTC.

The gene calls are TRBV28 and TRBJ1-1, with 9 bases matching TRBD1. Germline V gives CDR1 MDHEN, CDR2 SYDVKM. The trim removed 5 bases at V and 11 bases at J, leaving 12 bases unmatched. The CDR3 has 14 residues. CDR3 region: CASSPTGQGRRAFF. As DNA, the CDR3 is TGTGCCAGCAGTCCCACAGGACAGGGGAGACGGGCTTTCTTT.

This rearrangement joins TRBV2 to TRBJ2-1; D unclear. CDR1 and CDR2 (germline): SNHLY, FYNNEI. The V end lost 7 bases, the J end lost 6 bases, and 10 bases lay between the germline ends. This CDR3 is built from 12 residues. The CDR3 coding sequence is TGTGCCAGCACCCTTGCGGTCAATGAGCAGTTCTTC. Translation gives CASTLAVNEQFF.

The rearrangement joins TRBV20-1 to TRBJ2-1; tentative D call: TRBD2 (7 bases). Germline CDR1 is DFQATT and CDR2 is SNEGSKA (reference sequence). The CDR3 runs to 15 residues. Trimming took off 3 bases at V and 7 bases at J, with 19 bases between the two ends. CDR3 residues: CSASGGQRDGNEQFF. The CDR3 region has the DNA TGCAGTGCTAGTGGGGGCCAGCGGGATGGTAATGAGCAGTTCTTC.

CDR3 region: CASRLMTGPYGYTF. The CDR3 nucleotides are TGTGCCAGTAGACTTATGACAGGACCCTATGGCTACACCTTC. V gene TRBV19 combines with J gene TRBJ1-2, with D tentatively TRBD1 (6 bases). The CDR3 is made up of 14 amino acids. V was pared by 6 bases and J by 4 bases, with 15 bases between. Germline CDR1 reads LNHDA; CDR2 reads SQIVND (reference sequence).

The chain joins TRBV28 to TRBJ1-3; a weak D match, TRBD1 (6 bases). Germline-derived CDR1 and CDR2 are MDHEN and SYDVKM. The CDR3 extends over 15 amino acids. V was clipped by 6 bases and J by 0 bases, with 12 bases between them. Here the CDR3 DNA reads TGTGCCAGCAGACCTGACAGGCACTCTGGAAACACCATATATTTT. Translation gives CASRPDRHSGNTIYF. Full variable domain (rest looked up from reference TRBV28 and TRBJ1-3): DVKVTQSSRYLVKRTGEKVFLECVQDMDHENMFWYRQDPGLGLRLIYFSYDVKMKEKGDIPEGYSVSREKKERFSLILESASTNQTSMYLCASRPDRHSGNTIYFGEGSWLTVV.

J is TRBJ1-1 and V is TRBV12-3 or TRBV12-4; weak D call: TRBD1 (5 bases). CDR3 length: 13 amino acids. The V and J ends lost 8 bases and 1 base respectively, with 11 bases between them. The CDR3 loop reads CASGAEKNTEAFF. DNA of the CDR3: TGTGCCAGCGGGGCAGAAAAGAACACTGAAGCTTTCTTT.

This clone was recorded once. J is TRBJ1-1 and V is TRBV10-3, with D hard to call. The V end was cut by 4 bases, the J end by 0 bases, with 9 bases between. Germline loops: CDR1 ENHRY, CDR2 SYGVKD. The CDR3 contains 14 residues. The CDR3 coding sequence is TGTGCCATCAGTGGTGGACCCATGAACACTGAAGCTTTCTTT. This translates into CAISGGPMNTEAFF.

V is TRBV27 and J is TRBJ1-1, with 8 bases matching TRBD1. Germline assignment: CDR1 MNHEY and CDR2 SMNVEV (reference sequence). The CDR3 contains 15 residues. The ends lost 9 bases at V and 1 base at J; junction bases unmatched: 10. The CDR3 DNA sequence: TGTGCCAGAGACAAGGGACAGGCCAAGAACACTGAAGCTTTCTTT. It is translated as CARDKGQAKNTEAFF.

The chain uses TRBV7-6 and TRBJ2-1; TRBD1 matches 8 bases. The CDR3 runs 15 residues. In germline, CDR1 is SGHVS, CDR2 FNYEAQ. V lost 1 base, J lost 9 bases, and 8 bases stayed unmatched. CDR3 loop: CASSLDGRGRGEQFF. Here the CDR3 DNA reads TGTGCCAGCAGCTTAGATGGCAGGGGGCGCGGTGAGCAGTTCTTC.

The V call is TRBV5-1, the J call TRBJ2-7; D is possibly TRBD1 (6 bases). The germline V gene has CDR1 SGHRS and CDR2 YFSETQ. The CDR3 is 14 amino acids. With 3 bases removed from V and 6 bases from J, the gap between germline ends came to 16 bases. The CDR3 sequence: CASSYRPTGSEQYF. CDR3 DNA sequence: TGCGCCAGCAGCTACAGACCGACAGGTTCCGAGCAGTACTTC. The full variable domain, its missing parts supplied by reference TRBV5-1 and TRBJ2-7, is KAGVTQTPRYLIKTRGQQVTLSCSPISGHRSVSWYQQTPGQGLQFLFEYFSETQRNKGNFPGRFSGRQFSNSRSEMNVSTLELGDSALYLCASSYRPTGSEQYFGPGTRLTVT.

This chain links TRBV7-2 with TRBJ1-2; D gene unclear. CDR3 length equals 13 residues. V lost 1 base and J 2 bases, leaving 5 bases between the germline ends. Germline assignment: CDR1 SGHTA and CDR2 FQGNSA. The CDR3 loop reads CASSLVANYGYTF. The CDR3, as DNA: TGTGCCAGCAGCTTAGTGGCCAACTATGGCTACACCTTC.

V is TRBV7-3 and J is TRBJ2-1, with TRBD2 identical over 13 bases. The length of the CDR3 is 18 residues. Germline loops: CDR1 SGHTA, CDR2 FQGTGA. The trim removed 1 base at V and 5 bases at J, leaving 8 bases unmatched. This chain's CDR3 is CASSLIGLAGAIDNEQFF. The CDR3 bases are TGTGCCAGCAGCTTAATTGGACTAGCGGGAGCGATAGACAATGAGCAGTTCTTC.

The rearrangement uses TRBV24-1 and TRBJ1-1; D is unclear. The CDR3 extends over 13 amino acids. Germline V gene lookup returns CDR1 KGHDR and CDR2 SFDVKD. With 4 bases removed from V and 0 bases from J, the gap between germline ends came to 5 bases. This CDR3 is CATSETMNTEAFF. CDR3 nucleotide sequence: TGTGCCACCAGTGAAACTATGAACACTGAAGCTTTCTTT.

The CDR3 spells CASSFVPGQGPEKLFF. The CDR3 region has the DNA TGTGCCAGCAGTTTCGTCCCGGGACAGGGTCCTGAAAAACTGTTTTTT. This chain joins TRBV28 and TRBJ1-4, with 9 bases matching TRBD1. With 3 bases clipped from V and 7 bases from J, the junction kept 9 bases outside the gene matches. Per the germline V gene, CDR1 is MDHEN and CDR2 is SYDVKM. The length of the CDR3 is 16 residues.

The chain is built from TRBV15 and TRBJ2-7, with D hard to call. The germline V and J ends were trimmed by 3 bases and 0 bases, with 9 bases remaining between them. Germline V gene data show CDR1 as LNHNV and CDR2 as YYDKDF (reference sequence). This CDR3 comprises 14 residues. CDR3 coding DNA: TGTGCCACCAGCAGCGGAGCTTACTCCTACGAGCAGTACTTC. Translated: CATSSGAYSYEQYF.

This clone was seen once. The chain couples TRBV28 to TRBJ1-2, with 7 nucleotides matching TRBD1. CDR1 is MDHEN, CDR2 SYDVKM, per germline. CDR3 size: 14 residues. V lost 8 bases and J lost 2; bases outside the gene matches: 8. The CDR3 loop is CASLPTGINYGYTF. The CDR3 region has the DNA TGTGCCAGCTTACCGACAGGGATCAACTATGGCTACACCTTC.

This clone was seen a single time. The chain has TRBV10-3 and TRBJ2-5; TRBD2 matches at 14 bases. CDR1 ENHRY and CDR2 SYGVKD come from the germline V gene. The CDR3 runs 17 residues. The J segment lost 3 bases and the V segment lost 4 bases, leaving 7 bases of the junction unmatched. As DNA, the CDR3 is TGTGCCATCAGTGTATCGACTAGCGGGAGGGCCGAAGAGACCCAGTACTTC. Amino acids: CAISVSTSGRAEETQYF.

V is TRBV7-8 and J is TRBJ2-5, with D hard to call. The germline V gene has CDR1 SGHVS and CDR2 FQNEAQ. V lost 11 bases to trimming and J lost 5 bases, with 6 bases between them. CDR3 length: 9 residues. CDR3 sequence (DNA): TGTGCCGTCGGGGAGACCCAGTACTTC. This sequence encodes CAVGETQYF.

CDR3 protein: CASSSGQGGTGELFF. Written as DNA, the CDR3 is TGTGCCAGCAGCTCGGGACAGGGTGGCACCGGGGAGCTGTTTTTT. The chain employs TRBV7-3 and TRBJ2-2; 9 positions match TRBD1. Germline loops: CDR1 SGHTA, CDR2 FQGTGA. V was pared by 4 bases and J by 4 bases, with 4 bases of the junction left unmatched. The CDR3 runs 15 residues.

The CDR3 loop reads CASSERGTSGIDGEQFF. The CDR3, as DNA: TGTGCCAGCAGTGAAAGGGGGACTAGCGGGATAGACGGTGAGCAGTTCTTC. The rearrangement uses TRBV6-1 and TRBJ2-1; 13 bases map to TRBD2. The CDR3 consists of 17 residues. After removal of 2 bases from V and 9 bases from J, the junction contained 10 bases not matched to a gene. Looked up from germline, CDR1 is MNHNS and CDR2 is SASEGT.

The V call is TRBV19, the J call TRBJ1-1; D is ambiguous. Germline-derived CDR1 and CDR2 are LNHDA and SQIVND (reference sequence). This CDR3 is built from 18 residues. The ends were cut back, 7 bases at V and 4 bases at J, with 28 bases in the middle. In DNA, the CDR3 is TGTGCCAGTACGAACGGTCGGCCGGTATGGGATCTTGGCACTGAAGCTTTCTTT. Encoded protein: CASTNGRPVWDLGTEAFF.

For the CDR3, the DNA is TGTGCCAGTAGTCCCGGTTGGGGGGGGAGCAATCAGCCCCAGCATTTT. Amino acids: CASSPGWGGSNQPQHF. The gene calls are TRBV19 and TRBJ1-5; D possibly corresponds to TRBD1 (5 bases). Germline loops: CDR1 LNHDA, CDR2 SQIVND (reference sequence). Trimming removed 5 bases at V and 1 base at J, with 15 bases between. The CDR3 length is 16 residues.